This T cell receptor (beta chain) was identified during a study of cytomegalovirus exposure and HLA in healthy donors. Study overall: The 120 or so validation repertoires were produced on the same platform as the 650 to 800 repertoires of the first cohort. This was reported in a later analysis. Study-level findings and limits: TCR beta chains numbering roughly 150 were designated cytomegalovirus-associated. The tendency of first-cohort TCR clusters to co-occur in the 130 or so validation repertoires was identified by a subsequent analysis. TCR sequences were mostly rare, though some public TCRs occurred in many donors.

Comments on this clone: The antigen is unknown.

This table comes from immunoSEQ multiplex PCR, and its TCRdb copy is limited to in-frame clones, with some not included. The sample comprises 100,000 to 120,000 clones, roughly 89% of which are singletons, and 1.9% rests with the top ten. The clonotype comes from a young woman in good health and CMV-seronegative. Sequenced: PBMCs.

DNA of the CDR3: TGCGCCAGCAGCCAAGGGGTCCGCCAGGGGATAACAGATACGCAGTATTTT. It codes for CASSQGVRQGITDTQYF. The genes are TRBV4-3 and TRBJ2-3; perhaps TRBD1 as D (6 bases). The length of the CDR3 is 17 residues. Trimming pared 1 base from V and 3 bases from J, leaving 17 bases between. Germline CDR1 reads LGHNA; CDR2 reads YSLEER.